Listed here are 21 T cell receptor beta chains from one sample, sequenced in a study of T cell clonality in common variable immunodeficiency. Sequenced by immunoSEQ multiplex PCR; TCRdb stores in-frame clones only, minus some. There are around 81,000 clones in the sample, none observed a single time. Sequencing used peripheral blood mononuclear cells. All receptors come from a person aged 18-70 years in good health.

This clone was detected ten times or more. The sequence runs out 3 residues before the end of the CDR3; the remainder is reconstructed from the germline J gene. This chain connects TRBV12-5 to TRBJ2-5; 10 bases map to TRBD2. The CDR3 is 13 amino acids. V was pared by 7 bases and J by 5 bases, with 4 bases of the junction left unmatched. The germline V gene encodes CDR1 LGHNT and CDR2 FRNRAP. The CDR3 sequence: CASAPSGSETQYF. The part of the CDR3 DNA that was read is TGTGCTAGTGCGCCTAGCGGGAGTGAGACC.

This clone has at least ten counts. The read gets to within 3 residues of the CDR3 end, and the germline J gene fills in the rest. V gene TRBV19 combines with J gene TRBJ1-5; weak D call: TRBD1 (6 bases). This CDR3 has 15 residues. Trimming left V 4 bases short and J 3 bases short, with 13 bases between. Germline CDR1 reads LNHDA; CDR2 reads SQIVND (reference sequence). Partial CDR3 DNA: TGTGCCAGTAGTAGTAGGCAGGGGCTCAATCAGCCC. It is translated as CASSSRQGLNQP. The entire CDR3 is CASSSRQGLNQPQHF.

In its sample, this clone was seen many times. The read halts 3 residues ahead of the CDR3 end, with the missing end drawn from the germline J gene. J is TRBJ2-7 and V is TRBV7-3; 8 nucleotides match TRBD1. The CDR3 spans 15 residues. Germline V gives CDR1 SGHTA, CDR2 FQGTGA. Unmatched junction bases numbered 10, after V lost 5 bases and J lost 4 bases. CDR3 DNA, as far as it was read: TGTGCCAGCAGCCCCTCCGGGACAGGAATGTACGAG. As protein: CASSPSGTGMYE. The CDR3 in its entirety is CASSPSGTGMYEQYF.

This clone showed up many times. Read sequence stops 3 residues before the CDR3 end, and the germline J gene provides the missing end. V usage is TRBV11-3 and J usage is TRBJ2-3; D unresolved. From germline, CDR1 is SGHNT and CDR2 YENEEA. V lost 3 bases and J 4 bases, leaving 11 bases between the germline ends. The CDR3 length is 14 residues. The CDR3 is CASSFGSIADTQYF. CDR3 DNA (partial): TGTGCCAGCAGCTTCGGTAGCATAGCAGATACG.

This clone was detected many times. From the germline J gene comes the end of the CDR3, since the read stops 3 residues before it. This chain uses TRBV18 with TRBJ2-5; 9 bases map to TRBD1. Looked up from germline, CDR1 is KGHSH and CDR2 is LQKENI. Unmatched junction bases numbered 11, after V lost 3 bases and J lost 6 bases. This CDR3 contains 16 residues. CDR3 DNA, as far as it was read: TGTGCCAGCTCACCTCCCGTTACAGGGGGCGCACAGACC. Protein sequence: CASSPPVTGGAQT. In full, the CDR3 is CASSPPVTGGAQTQYF.

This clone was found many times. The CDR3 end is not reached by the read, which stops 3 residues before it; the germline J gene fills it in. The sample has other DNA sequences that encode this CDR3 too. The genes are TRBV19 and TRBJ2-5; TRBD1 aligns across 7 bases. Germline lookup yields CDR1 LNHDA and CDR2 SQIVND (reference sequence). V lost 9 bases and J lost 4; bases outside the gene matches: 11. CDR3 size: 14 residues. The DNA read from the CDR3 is TGTGCCAGCACCCCGACAGGGTCGGTAGAGACC. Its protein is CASTPTGSVET. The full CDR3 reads CASTPTGSVETQYF.

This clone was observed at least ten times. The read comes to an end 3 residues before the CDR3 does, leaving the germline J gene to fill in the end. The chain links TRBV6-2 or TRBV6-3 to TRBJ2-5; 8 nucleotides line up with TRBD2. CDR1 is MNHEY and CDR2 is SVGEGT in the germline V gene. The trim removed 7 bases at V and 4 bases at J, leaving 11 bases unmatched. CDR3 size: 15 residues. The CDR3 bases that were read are TGTGCCAGCACCCCCCAGCGGGAGCCGGCAGAGACC. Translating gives CASTPQREPAET. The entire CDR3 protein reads CASTPQREPAETQYF.

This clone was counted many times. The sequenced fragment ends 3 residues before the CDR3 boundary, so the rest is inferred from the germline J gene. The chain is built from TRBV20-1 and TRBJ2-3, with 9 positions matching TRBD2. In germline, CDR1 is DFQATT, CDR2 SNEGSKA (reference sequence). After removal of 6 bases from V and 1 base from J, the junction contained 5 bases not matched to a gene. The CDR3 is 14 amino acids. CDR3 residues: CSATLAGRTDTQYF. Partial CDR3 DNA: TGCAGTGCGACTCTAGCGGGACGCACAGATACG.

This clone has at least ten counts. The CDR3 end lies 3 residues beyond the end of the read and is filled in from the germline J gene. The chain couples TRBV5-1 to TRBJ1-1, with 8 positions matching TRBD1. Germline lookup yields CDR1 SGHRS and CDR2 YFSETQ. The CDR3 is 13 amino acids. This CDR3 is CASSPPDRVRAFF. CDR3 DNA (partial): TGCGCCAGCAGCCCACCGGACAGGGTCCGG.

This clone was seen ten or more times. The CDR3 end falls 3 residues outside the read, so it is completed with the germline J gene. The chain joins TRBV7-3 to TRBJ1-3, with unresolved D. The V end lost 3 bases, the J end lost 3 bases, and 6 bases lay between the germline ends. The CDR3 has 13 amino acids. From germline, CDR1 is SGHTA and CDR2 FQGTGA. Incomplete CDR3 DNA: TGTGCCAGCAGCTTCCAGGATGGAAACACC. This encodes CASSFQDGNT. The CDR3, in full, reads CASSFQDGNTIYF.

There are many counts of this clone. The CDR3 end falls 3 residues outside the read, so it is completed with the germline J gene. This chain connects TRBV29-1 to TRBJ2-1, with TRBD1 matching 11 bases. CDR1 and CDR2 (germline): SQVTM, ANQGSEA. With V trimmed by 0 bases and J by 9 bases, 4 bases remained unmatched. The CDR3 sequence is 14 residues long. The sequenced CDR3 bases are TGCAGCGTTGAAGAAGGACAGGGGGCGGGTGAG. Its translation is CSVEEGQGAGE. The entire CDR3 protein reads CSVEEGQGAGEQFF.

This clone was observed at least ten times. The CDR3 bases that were read are TGTGCCAGTAGACTGACAGGGTTCGGTGTAGGAATGAACACTGAA. It is translated as CASRLTGFGVGMNTE. The whole CDR3 sequence is CASRLTGFGVGMNTEAFF. The chain employs TRBV19 and TRBJ1-1, with 7 bases that match TRBD1. The read is 3 residues too short to cover the CDR3 end, so that end is filled in from the germline J gene. V shed 6 bases, J shed 0 bases, and the junction held 16 bases outside the gene matches. The CDR3 covers 18 residues. Looked up from germline, CDR1 is LNHDA and CDR2 is SQIVND (reference sequence).

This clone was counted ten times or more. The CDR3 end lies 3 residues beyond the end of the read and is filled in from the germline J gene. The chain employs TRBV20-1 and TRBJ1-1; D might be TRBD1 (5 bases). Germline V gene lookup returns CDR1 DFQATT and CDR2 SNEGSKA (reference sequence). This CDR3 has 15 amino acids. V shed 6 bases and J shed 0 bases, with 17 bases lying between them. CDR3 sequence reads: CSATRDRSMNTEAFF. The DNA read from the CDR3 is TGCAGTGCCACCAGGGATAGAAGCATGAACACTGAA.

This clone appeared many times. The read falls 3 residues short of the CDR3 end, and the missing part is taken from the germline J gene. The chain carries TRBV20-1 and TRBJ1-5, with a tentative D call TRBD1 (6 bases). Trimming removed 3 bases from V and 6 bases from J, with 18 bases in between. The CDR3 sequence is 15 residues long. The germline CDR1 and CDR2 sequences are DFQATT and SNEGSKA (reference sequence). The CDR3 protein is CSASERRGQGQPQHF. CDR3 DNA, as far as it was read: TGCAGTGCTAGCGAGCGGCGGGGGCAAGGTCAGCCC.

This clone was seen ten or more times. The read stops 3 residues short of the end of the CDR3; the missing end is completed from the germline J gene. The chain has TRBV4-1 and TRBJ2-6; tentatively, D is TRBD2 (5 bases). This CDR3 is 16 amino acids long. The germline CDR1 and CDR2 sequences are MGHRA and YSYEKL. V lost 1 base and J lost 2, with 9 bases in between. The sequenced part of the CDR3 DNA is TGCGCCAGCAGCCAAGTGGGCGGGCCTGGGGCCAACGTC. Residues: CASSQVGGPGANV. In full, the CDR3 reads CASSQVGGPGANVLTF.

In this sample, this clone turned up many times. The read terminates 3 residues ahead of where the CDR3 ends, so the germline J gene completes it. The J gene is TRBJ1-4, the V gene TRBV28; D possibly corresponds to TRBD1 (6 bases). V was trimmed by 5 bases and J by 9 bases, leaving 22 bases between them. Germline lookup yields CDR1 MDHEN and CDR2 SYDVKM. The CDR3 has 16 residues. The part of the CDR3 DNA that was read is TGTGCCAGCAGTCCGGCCCCAGACAGGTTTATAAAAAAA. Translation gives CASSPAPDRFIKK. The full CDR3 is CASSPAPDRFIKKLFF.

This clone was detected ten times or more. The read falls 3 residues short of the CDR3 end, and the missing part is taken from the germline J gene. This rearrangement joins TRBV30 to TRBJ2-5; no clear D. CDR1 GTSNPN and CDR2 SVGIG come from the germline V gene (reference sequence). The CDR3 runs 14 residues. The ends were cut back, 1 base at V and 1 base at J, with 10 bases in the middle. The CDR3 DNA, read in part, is TGTGCCTGGAGTGAGGTGCAGCGCCAAGAGACC. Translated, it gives CAWSEVQRQET. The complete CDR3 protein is CAWSEVQRQETQYF.

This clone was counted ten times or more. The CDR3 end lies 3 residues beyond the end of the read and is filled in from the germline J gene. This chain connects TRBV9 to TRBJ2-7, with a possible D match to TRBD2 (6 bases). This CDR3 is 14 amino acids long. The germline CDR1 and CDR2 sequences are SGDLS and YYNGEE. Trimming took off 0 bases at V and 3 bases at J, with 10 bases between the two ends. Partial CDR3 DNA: TGTGCCAGCAGCGTAGCTTTCGGGGGCTACGAG. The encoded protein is CASSVAFGGYE. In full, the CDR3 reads CASSVAFGGYEQYF.

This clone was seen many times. CDR3 DNA, as far as it was read: TGTGCCAGCAGCTTGGGGCAGGGGCGGGAGGAGACC. Protein sequence: CASSLGQGREET. The whole CDR3 protein reads CASSLGQGREETQYF. The rearrangement links TRBV7-2 to TRBJ2-5; TRBD2 might be the D (7 bases). The CDR3 is cut off 3 residues early in the read; its end comes from the germline J gene. There are 15 residues in the CDR3. The V gene lost 3 bases and the J gene lost 5 bases, with 16 bases spanning the gap. CDR1 and CDR2 from the germline V gene are SGHTA and FQGNSA. Supplemented by reference TRBV7-2 and TRBJ2-5, the full variable domain reads GAGVSQSPSNKVTEKGKDVELRCDPISGHTALYWYRQSLGQGLEFLIYFQGNSAPDKSGLPSDRFSAERTGGSVSTLTIQRTQQEDSAVYLCASSLGQGREETQYFGPGTRLLVL.

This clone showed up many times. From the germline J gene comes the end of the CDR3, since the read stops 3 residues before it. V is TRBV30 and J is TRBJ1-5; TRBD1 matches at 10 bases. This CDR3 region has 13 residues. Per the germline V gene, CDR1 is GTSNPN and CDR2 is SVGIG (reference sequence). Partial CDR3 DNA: TGTGCCTGGAGTACCGGGACAGGGGATCCC. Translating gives CAWSTGTGDP. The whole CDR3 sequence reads CAWSTGTGDPQHF.

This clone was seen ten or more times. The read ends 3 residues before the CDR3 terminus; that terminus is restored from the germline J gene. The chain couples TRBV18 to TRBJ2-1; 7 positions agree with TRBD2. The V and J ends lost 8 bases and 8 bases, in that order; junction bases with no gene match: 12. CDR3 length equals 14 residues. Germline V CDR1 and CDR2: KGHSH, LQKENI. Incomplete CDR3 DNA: TGTGCCAGCAGACGGACTAGTATGATCCATGAG. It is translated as CASRRTSMIHE. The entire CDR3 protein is CASRRTSMIHEQFF.